The 24 T cell receptor beta chains given below trace back to one sample, sequenced in a study of Ad26.COV2.S vaccination and SARS-CoV-2 variants. As for treatment: over 15 received Ad26.COV2.S at low or high dose, single or two shots; 5 received placebo; per-sample allocation not given. Vaccine and placebo recipients were sampled on day 63 after the first injection. Method: immunoSEQ multiplex PCR; TCRdb's copy keeps in-frame clones and lacks some. The table shows roughly 320,000 clones, with around 90% occurring only once. Sequences were derived from peripheral blood, sampled in a trial of Ad26.COV2.S vaccine versus placebo. These receptors were collected from a person aged 18 to 65 who received the Ad26.COV2.S COVID-19 vaccine or a placebo.

This chain joins TRBV3-1 (or the pseudogene TRBV3-2) and TRBJ1-2, with 7 bases fitting TRBD1. The V and J ends lost 2 bases and 8 bases, in that order; junction bases with no gene match: 8. Germline V gene sequence: CDR1 LGHDT, CDR2 YNNKEL (reference sequence). This CDR3 is built from 14 residues. The CDR3 DNA sequence: TGTGCCAGCAGCCAAACAGGGGATCTTGTCGGCTACACCTTC. Translation: CASSQTGDLVGYTF.

V usage is TRBV3-1 (or the pseudogene TRBV3-2) and J usage is TRBJ2-1; D uncertain. The V gene's germline CDR1 is LGHDT and CDR2 YNNKEL (reference sequence). Trimming pared 3 bases from V and 8 bases from J, leaving 11 bases between. The CDR3 is 13 amino acids. CDR3 in amino acids: CASSQPGRDEQFF. CDR3 nucleotide sequence: TGTGCCAGCAGCCAGCCAGGCCGGGATGAGCAGTTCTTC.

The chain employs TRBV7-9 and TRBJ2-6, with D unclear. The germline V gene encodes CDR1 SEHNR and CDR2 FQNEAQ (reference sequence). The CDR3 loop spans 14 amino acids. The germline V and J ends were trimmed by 6 bases and 0 bases, with 6 bases remaining between them. CDR3 DNA: TGTGCCAGCAGAGAGAGCTCTGGGGCCAACGTCCTGACTTTC. The encoded protein is CASRESSGANVLTF. The variable domain in full, with the rest retrieved from reference TRBV7-9 and TRBJ2-6, is DTGVSQNPRHKITKRGQNVTFRCDPISEHNRLYWYRQTLGQGPEFLTYFQNEAQLEKSRLLSDRFSAERPKGSFSTLEIQRTEQGDSAMYLCASRESSGANVLTFGAGSRLTVL.

The CDR3 loop is CASGWTGRLNTEAFF. Here the CDR3 DNA reads TGCGCCAGCGGTTGGACAGGGCGTCTTAACACTGAAGCTTTCTTT. V gene TRBV10-2 combines with J gene TRBJ1-1; 8 bases line up with TRBD1. With 8 bases clipped from V and 2 bases from J, the junction kept 10 bases outside the gene matches. There are 15 residues in the CDR3. Per the germline V gene, CDR1 is WSHSY and CDR2 is SAAADI.

The V gene is TRBV4-2, the J gene TRBJ1-5; D not resolved. CDR3 length: 17 amino acids. V was trimmed by 0 bases and J by 0 bases, leaving 12 bases between them. Per germline, CDR1 LGHNA and CDR2 YNFKEQ. CDR3: CASSQDLTVNSNQPQHF. The CDR3 coding sequence is TGTGCCAGCAGCCAAGATCTAACCGTGAATAGCAATCAGCCCCAGCATTTT.

The gene calls are TRBV27 and TRBJ1-2, with D maybe TRBD1 (6 bases). V was trimmed by 0 bases and J by 4 bases, leaving 12 bases between them. Germline V CDR1 and CDR2: MNHEY, SMNVEV (reference sequence). The CDR3 has 15 residues. The CDR3 DNA reads as TGTGCCAGCAGTTTATCGGACAGCTTTGGCTATGGCTACACCTTC. Encoded protein: CASSLSDSFGYGYTF.

This rearrangement joins TRBV28 to TRBJ1-5; 7 nucleotides match TRBD1. After removal of 5 bases from V and 0 bases from J, the junction contained 7 bases not matched to a gene. Germline V lookup: CDR1 MDHEN, CDR2 SYDVKM. The CDR3 covers 16 residues. The CDR3 reads CASSDRATPSNQPQHF. CDR3 nucleotide sequence: TGTGCCAGCAGTGACAGGGCTACTCCTAGCAATCAGCCCCAGCATTTT.

The V gene is TRBV9, the J gene TRBJ2-3; D is unresolved. CDR3 length: 13 amino acids. Germline assignment: CDR1 SGDLS and CDR2 YYNGEE. V was cut by 3 bases and J by 2 bases, with 7 bases left in between. For the CDR3, the DNA is TGTGCCAGCAGCGGATACCTCACAGATACGCAGTATTTT. Protein: CASSGYLTDTQYF.

The chain has TRBV7-9 and TRBJ2-3; D remains ambiguous. The CDR3 totals 11 residues. V was cut by 5 bases and J by 5 bases, with 5 bases left in between. Looked up from germline, CDR1 is SEHNR and CDR2 is FQNEAQ (reference sequence). DNA of the CDR3: TGTGCCAGCAGCGGGTTAGATACGCAGTATTTT. Translating it yields CASSGLDTQYF.

This chain uses TRBV28 with TRBJ1-2, with D maybe TRBD1 (6 bases). With 3 bases removed from V and 2 bases from J, the gap between germline ends came to 10 bases. The CDR3 has 14 amino acids. Germline lookup yields CDR1 MDHEN and CDR2 SYDVKM. CDR3 bases: TGTGCCAGCAGTTTGGGGGCAGGGAACTATGGCTACACCTTC. It yields the protein CASSLGAGNYGYTF.

This clone occurred once. V usage is TRBV30 and J usage is TRBJ1-3; D uncertain. The CDR3 is 11 amino acids. Germline V gene lookup returns CDR1 GTSNPN and CDR2 SVGIG (reference sequence). Trimming removed 3 bases from V and 2 bases from J, with 2 bases in between. CDR3 nucleotide sequence: TGTGCCTGGAGGGCTGGAAACACCATATATTTT. This translates into CAWRAGNTIYF. Variable domain in full (rest from reference TRBV30 and TRBJ1-3): SQTIHQWPATLVQPVGSPLSLECTVEGTSNPNLYWYRQAAGRGLQLLFYSVGIGQISSEVPQNLSASRPQDRQFILSSKKLLLSDSGFYLCAWRAGNTIYFGEGSWLTVV.

The rearrangement uses TRBV30 and TRBJ1-3; D unresolved. Per germline, CDR1 GTSNPN and CDR2 SVGIG (reference sequence). Trimming pared 3 bases from V and 0 bases from J, leaving 3 bases between. The CDR3 loop spans 12 amino acids. CDR3 protein: CAWRSSGNTIYF. The CDR3 bases are TGTGCCTGGAGGAGCTCTGGAAACACCATATATTTT.

The rearrangement uses TRBV9 and TRBJ2-5; 7 bases map to TRBD1. The germline CDR1 and CDR2 sequences are SGDLS and YYNGEE. This CDR3 contains 17 residues. Trimming at V came to 4 bases and at J to 1 base, leaving 13 bases not matched to a gene. In DNA form, the CDR3 reads TGTGCCAGCAGCCCCCCTTACGGACAGGAAAGCCAAGAGACCCAGTACTTC. Its protein is CASSPPYGQESQETQYF.

In nucleotides, the CDR3 is TGTGCCAGCAGTCCACCCCGGACAGGTGTTTATGGCTACACCTTC. Translation gives CASSPPRTGVYGYTF. The rearrangement uses TRBV27 and TRBJ1-2; 7 bases are shared with TRBD1. The V gene end was trimmed by 5 bases and the J gene end by 5 bases; junction bases not matched to a gene: 11. CDR1 and CDR2 (germline): MNHEY, SMNVEV (reference sequence). CDR3 length equals 15 residues.

The DNA of the CDR3 is TGTGCCAGCAGCTTACCAGGGGGGATTGGCTACACCTTC. This gives the protein CASSLPGGIGYTF. V and J are TRBV7-2 and TRBJ1-2; 7 bases line up with TRBD1. This CDR3 has 13 residues. V shed 2 bases and J 7 bases; nucleotides not matched to a gene: 4. From germline, CDR1 is SGHTA and CDR2 FQGNSA.

The chain recombines TRBV5-4 with TRBJ1-6; 8 bases match TRBD1. The CDR3 is 13 amino acids. From germline, CDR1 is SGHNT and CDR2 YYREEE (reference sequence). J gave up 9 bases and V 4 bases, and 3 bases lay outside the gene matches. CDR3 nucleotide sequence: TGTGCCAGCAGCAACGACAGGGGTTCACCCCTCCACTTT. The encoded protein is CASSNDRGSPLHF.

DNA for the CDR3: TGTGCCAGCAGCCTAAGAGGGAACAGGGGAATTTTGAACACTGAAGCTTTCTTT. It codes for CASSLRGNRGILNTEAFF. The V gene is TRBV14, the J gene TRBJ1-1, with 7 positions matching TRBD1. CDR1 is SGHDN, CDR2 FVKESK, per germline. The CDR3 has 18 amino acids. Trimming at V came to 4 bases and at J to 0 bases, leaving 14 bases not matched to a gene.

This clone has a single count. This chain uses TRBV12-3 or TRBV12-4 with TRBJ2-1, with no clear D. This CDR3 is built from 13 residues. V was clipped by 3 bases and J by 4 bases, with 7 bases between them. The CDR3 here is CASSFDFYNEQFF. The DNA of the CDR3 is TGTGCCAGCAGTTTCGACTTTTACAATGAGCAGTTCTTC.

The J gene is TRBJ1-2, the V gene TRBV5-1; 7 bases fit TRBD1. In germline, CDR1 is SGHRS, CDR2 YFSETQ. This CDR3 is built from 15 residues. After removal of 4 bases from V and 1 base from J, the junction contained 7 bases not matched to a gene. The CDR3 spells CASSPRDSLNYGYTF. The CDR3 DNA follows: TGCGCCAGCAGCCCCCGGGACAGCCTTAACTATGGCTACACCTTC.

The CDR3 spells CATSDGGTDTQYF. The DNA for the CDR3 is TGTGCCACCAGTGACGGAGGTACAGATACGCAGTATTTT. J is TRBJ2-3 and V is TRBV24-1, with a weak D call TRBD2 (5 bases). The V gene lost 4 bases and the J gene lost 3 bases, with 7 bases spanning the gap. The germline CDR1 and CDR2 sequences are KGHDR and SFDVKD. The CDR3 sequence is 13 residues long.

The chain couples TRBV18 to TRBJ2-1, with D tentatively TRBD1 (6 bases). The CDR3 covers 17 residues. The germline V gene encodes CDR1 KGHSH and CDR2 LQKENI. V was shortened by 0 bases and J by 6 bases, with 18 bases between the two germline ends. CDR3 in DNA: TGTGCCAGCTCACCACCCAATCACAGGCGAGGGGGCAATGAGCAGTTCTTC. This codes for CASSPPNHRRGGNEQFF.

V usage is TRBV19 and J usage is TRBJ2-1, with no clear D. Germline assignment: CDR1 LNHDA and CDR2 SQIVND (reference sequence). The CDR3 spans 13 residues. Trimming took off 7 bases at V and 9 bases at J, with 16 bases between the two ends. The CDR3 bases are TGTGCCAGTAAGTTAGGAAACTTAGGTGAGCAGTTCTTC. It yields the protein CASKLGNLGEQFF.

The V gene is TRBV6-5, the J gene TRBJ1-3, with 8 nucleotides matching TRBD1. In germline, CDR1 is MNHEY, CDR2 SVGAGI. This CDR3 is 13 amino acids long. Trimming cost V 8 bases and J 4 bases; bases outside gene matches: 4. The DNA of the CDR3 is TGTGCCAGCGGACAGGGTTTCGGAAACACCATATATTTT. As protein: CASGQGFGNTIYF.

The chain links TRBV25-1 to TRBJ2-2; TRBD1 aligns across 7 bases. The CDR3 covers 14 residues. The V gene's germline CDR1 is MGHDK and CDR2 SYGVNS. The J segment lost 1 base and the V segment lost 5 bases, leaving 1 base of the junction unmatched. Here the CDR3 reads CASSHRGNTGELFF. The CDR3 DNA follows: TGTGCCAGCAGTCACAGGGGGAACACCGGGGAGCTGTTTTTT.